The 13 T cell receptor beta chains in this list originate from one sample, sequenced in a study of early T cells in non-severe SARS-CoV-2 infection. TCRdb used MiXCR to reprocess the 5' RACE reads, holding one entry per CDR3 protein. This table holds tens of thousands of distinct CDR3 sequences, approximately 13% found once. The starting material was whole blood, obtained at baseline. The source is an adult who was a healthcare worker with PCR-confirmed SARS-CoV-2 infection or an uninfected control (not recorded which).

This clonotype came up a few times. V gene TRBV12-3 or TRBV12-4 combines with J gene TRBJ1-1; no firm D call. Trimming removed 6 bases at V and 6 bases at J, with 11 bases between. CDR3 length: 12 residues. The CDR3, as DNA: TGTGCCAGCAGACAGACGCGACCTGAAGCTTTCTTT. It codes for CASRQTRPEAFF.

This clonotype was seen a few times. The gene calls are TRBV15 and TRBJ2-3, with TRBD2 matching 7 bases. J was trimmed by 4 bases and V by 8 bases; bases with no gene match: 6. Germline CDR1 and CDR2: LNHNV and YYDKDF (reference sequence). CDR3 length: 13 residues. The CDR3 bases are TGTGCCACCCACGGCGGGGGAGCAGATACGCAGTATTTT. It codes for CATHGGGADTQYF.

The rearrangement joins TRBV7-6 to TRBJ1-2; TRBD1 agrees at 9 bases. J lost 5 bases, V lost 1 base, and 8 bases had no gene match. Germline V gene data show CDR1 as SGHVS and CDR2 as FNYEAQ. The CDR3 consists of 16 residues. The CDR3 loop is CASSLEPGQGPYGYTF. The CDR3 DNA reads TGTGCCAGCAGCTTAGAGCCGGGACAGGGTCCATATGGCTACACCTTC.

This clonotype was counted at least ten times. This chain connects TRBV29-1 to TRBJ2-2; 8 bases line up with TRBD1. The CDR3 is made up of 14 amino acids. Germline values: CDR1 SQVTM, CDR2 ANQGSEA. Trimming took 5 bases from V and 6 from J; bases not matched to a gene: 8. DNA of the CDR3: TGCAGCGTTCTTTCGACAGGGGCGCCCGGGGAGCTGTTTTTT. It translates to CSVLSTGAPGELFF.

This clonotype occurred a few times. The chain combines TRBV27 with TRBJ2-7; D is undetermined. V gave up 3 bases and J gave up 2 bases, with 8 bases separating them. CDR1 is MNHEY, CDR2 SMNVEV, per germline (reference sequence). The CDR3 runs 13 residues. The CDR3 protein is CASSFSGTYEQYF. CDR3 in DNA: TGTGCCAGCAGTTTCAGTGGGACCTACGAGCAGTACTTC.

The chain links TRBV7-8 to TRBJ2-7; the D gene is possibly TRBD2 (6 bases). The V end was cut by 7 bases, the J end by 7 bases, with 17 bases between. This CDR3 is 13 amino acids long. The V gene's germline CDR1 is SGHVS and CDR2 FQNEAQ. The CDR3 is CASMVNGGGEQYF. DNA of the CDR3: TGTGCCAGCATGGTTAACGGGGGTGGAGAGCAGTACTTC.

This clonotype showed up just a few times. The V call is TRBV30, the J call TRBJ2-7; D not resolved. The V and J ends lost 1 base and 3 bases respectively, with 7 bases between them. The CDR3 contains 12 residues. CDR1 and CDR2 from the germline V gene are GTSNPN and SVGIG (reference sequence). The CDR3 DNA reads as TGTGCCTGGAGTGACCCTAACTACGAGCAGTACTTC. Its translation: CAWSDPNYEQYF.

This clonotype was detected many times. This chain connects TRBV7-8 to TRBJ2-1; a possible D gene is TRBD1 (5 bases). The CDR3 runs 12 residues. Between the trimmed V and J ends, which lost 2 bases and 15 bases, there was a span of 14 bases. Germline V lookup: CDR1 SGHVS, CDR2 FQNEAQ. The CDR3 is CASSLYRREGFF. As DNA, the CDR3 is TGTGCCAGCAGCTTATACAGGCGTGAAGGGTTCTTC.

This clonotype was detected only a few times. The CDR3 is CASSLGGFPYEQYF. CDR3 nucleotides: TGTGCCAGCAGCTTAGGCGGTTTCCCCTACGAGCAGTACTTC. This sequence joins TRBV7-8 and TRBJ2-7; no clear D gene. Trimming cost V 1 base and J 2 bases, with 9 bases left between them. Germline values: CDR1 SGHVS, CDR2 FQNEAQ. CDR3 length: 14 amino acids.

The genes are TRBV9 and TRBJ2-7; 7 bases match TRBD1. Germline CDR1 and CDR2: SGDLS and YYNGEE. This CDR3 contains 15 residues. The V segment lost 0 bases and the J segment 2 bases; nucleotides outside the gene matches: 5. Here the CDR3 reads CASSVDPTGTYEQYF. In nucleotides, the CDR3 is TGTGCCAGCAGCGTAGACCCGACAGGGACCTACGAGCAGTACTTC.

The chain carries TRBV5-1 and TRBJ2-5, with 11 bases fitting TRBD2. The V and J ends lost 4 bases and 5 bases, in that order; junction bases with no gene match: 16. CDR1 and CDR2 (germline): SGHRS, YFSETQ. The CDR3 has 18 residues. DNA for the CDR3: TGCGCCAGCAGCCGCTTTGGGACTAGCGGAGGGAGTGAGGAGACCCAGTACTTC. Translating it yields CASSRFGTSGGSEETQYF. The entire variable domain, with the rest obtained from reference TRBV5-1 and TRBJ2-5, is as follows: KAGVTQTPRYLIKTRGQQVTLSCSPISGHRSVSWYQQTPGQGLQFLFEYFSETQRNKGNFPGRFSGRQFSNSRSEMNVSTLELGDSALYLCASSRFGTSGGSEETQYFGPGTRLLVL.

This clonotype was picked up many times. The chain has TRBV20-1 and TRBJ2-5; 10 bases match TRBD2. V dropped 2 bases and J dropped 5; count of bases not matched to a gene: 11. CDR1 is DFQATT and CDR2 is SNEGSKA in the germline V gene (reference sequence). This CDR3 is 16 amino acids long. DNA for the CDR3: TGCAGTGCTAGACCGGCTAGCGGGAGAGTTCAGGAGACCCAGTACTTC. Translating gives CSARPASGRVQETQYF.

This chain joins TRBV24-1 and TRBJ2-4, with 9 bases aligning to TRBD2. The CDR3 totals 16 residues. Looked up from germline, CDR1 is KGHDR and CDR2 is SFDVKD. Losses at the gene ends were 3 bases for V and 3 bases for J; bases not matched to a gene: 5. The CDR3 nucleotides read TGTGCCACCAGTGATCCTAGCGGGAAGGGCAAAAACATTCAGTACTTC. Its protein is CATSDPSGKGKNIQYF.